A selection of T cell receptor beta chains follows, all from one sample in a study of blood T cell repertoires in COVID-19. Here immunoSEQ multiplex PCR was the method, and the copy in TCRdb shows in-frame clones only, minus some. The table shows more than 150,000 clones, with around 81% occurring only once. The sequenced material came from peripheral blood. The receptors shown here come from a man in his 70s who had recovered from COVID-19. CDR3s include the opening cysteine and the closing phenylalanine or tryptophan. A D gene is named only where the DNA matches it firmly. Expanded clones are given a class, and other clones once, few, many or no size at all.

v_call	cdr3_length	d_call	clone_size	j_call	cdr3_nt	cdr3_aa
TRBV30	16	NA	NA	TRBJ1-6	TGTGCCTGGAGTGTAACAAGTCCAGCCCAGGGTTCACCCCTCCACTTT	CAWSVTSPAQGSPLHF
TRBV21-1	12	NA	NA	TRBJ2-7	TGTGCCAGCAGCGAAATCCCAGGGGGCCGGTACTTC	CASSEIPGGRYF
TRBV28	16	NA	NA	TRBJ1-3	TGTGCCAGCAGTCCTAGTGGACAACGCTCTGGAAACACCATATATTTT	CASSPSGQRSGNTIYF
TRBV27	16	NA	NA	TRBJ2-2	TGTGCCAGCAGTCCTTTAGCGGAGGTGCACACCGGGGAGCTGTTTTTT	CASSPLAEVHTGELFF
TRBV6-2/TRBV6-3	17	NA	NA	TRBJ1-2	TGTGCCAGCAGTTACCCGATAATGGGGCGGACTAACTATGGCTACACCTTC	CASSYPIMGRTNYGYTF
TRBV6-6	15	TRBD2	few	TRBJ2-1	TGTGCCGCCCTCGATCTAGCGGGGTTCTACAATGAGCAGTTCTTC	CAALDLAGFYNEQFF
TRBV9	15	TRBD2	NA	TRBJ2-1	TGTGCCAGCAGCCCGGGAGGGGCTTTGGGCAATGAGCAGTTCTTC	CASSPGGALGNEQFF
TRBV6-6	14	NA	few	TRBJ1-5	TGTGCCAGCAGTTACGCAGAAGACAATCAGCCCCAGCATTTT	CASSYAEDNQPQHF
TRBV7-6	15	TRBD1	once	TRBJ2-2	TGTGCCAGCAGCGAGGGACAGGGTATTGGCGGGGAGCTGTTTTTT	CASSEGQGIGGELFF
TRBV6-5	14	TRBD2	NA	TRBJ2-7	TGTGCCAGCGGATTTGGCGGGAGGACTTACGAGCAGTACTTC	CASGFGGRTYEQYF
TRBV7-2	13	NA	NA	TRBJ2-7	TGTGCCAGCAGCTTACGGGAGAAGGGGGAGCAGTACTTC	CASSLREKGEQYF
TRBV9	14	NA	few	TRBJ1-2	TGTGCCAGCACCATAGGGAGTGCAGGCTATGGCTACACCTTC	CASTIGSAGYGYTF
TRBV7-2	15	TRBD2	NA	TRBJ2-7	TGTGCCAGCAGCTTAGACCACGGGAGGCCCGGCGAGCAGTACTTC	CASSLDHGRPGEQYF
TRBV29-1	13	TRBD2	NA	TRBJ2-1	TGCAGCGTTGAAGAGACAGCGGGAGTCGAGCAGTTCTTC	CSVEETAGVEQFF
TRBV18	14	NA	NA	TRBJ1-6	TGTGCCAGCTCACCTAGCAACTGGAATTCACCCCTCCACTTT	CASSPSNWNSPLHF
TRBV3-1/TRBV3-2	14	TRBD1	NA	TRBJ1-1	TGTGCCAGCAGCCAAGATCGAGGGGGCCGCCAAGGGATCTTT	CASSQDRGGRQGIF
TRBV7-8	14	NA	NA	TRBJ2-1	TGTGCCAGCAGCGGCCGGGAGAGAGACAATGAGCAGTTCTTC	CASSGRERDNEQFF
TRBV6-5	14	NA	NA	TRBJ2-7	TGTGCCAGCACCCGCGCGGGCCCATCCTACGAGCAGTACTTC	CASTRAGPSYEQYF
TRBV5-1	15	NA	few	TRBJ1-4	TGCGCCAGCAGCTTGGTGTCAGGGTCTAATGAAAAACTGTTTTTT	CASSLVSGSNEKLFF
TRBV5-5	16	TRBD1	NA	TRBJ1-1	TGTGCCAGCTCCCCTGACAGGGGATCCATGAACACTGAAGCTTTCTTT	CASSPDRGSMNTEAFF
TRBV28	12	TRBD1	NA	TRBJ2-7	TGTGCCAGCAGTCGACAGGGGCGCGAGCAGTACTTC	CASSRQGREQYF
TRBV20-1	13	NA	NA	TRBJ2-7	TGCAGTGCTAGTAGACAGGACACCTACGAGCAGTACTTC	CSASRQDTYEQYF
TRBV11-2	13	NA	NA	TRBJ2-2	TGTGCCACCGGGACACCAAACACCGGGGAGCTGTTTTTT	CATGTPNTGELFF
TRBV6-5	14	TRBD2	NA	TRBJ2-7	TGTGCCAGCGGGGGACTAGCGGTCTCCTACGAGCAGTACTTC	CASGGLAVSYEQYF
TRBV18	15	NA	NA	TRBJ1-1	TGTGCCAGCTCACCACCAGCGGGAGGGAACACTGAAGCTTTCTTT	CASSPPAGGNTEAFF
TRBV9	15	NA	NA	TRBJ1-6	TGTGCCAGCAGCGTCCTCGGCGGGGGAGTATCACCCCTCCACTTT	CASSVLGGGVSPLHF
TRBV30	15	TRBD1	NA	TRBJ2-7	TGTGCCTGGACTCGTCCCGGGACAGGTTGGAACGAGCAGTACTTC	CAWTRPGTGWNEQYF
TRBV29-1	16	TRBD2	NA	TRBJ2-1	TGCAGCGTGGCCCCTGGGAGCGGGGAATCCTACAATGAGCAGTTCTTC	CSVAPGSGESYNEQFF
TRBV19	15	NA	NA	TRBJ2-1	TGTGCCAGTAGTGACTTCTCCGCTTGGAACAATGAGCAGTTCTTC	CASSDFSAWNNEQFF
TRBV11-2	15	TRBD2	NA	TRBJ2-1	TGTGCCAGCAGCCCCCCTAGCGGGAGGGGGAATGAGCAGTTCTTC	CASSPPSGRGNEQFF
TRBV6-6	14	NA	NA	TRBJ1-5	TGTGCCAGCAGTTACGAGAGGGTAGATCAGCCCCAGCATTTT	CASSYERVDQPQHF
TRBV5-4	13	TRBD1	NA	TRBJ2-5	TGTGCCAGCAGCCCGGGACAGCAAGAGACCCAGTACTTC	CASSPGQQETQYF
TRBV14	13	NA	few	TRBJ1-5	TGTGCCAGCAGCCAGGTCACGGGTCAGCCCCAGCATTTT	CASSQVTGQPQHF
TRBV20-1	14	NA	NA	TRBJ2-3	TGCAGTGCTAGTCGGGCGGGATCAGCAGATACGCAGTATTTT	CSASRAGSADTQYF
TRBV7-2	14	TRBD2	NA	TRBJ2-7	TGTGCCAGCAGCTCACTAGCGGGAGTACCCGAGCAGTACTTC	CASSSLAGVPEQYF
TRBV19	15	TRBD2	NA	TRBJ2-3	TGTGCCAGTAGTATTTTAGCGGGAGGGACAGATACGCAGTATTTT	CASSILAGGTDTQYF
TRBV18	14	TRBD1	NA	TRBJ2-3	TGTGCCAGCTCACTCGGACAGGGCACAGATACGCAGTATTTT	CASSLGQGTDTQYF
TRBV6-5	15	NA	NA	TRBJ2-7	TGTGCCAGCAGTTACTCGGCCCTAGCCCCCTACGAGCAGTACTTC	CASSYSALAPYEQYF
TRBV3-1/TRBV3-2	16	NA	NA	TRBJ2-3	TGTGCCAGCAGCCAAGTTGGAGGACTTAGCACAGATACGCAGTATTTT	CASSQVGGLSTDTQYF
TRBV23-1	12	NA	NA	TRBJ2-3	TGCGCCAGCAGTCGGCAGGGAGATACGCAGTATTTT	CASSRQGDTQYF
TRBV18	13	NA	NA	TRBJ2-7	TGTGCCAGCTCACCGGGTAGCCCCGGCGAGCAGTACTTC	CASSPGSPGEQYF
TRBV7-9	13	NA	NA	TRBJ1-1	TGTGCCAGCAGCTTGGAGGGGAACACTGAAGCTTTCTTT	CASSLEGNTEAFF
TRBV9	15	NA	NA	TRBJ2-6	TGTGCCAGCAGCGTAGGCGGATCTGGGGCCAACGTCCTGACTTTC	CASSVGGSGANVLTF
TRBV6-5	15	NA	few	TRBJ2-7	TGTGCCAGCAGCCCGACTAGTACTCCCCCCGGGGAGCAGTACTTC	CASSPTSTPPGEQYF
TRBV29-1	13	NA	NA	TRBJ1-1	TGCAGCGTATCCGGGACACCGAACACTGAAGCTTTCTTT	CSVSGTPNTEAFF
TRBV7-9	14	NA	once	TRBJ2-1	TGTGCCAGCAGCTTAGGCCCCGTGGGGGGTGAGCAGTTCTTC	CASSLGPVGGEQFF
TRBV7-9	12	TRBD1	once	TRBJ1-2	TGTGCCAGCAGCCGGGACAGCGATGGCTACACCTTC	CASSRDSDGYTF